A single sample is the source of the 21 T cell receptor beta chains below, sequenced in a study of shared clonotypes between healthy human individuals. TCRdb keeps only in-frame clones here, not all; method: immunoSEQ multiplex PCR. Among around 1.6 million clones listed, approximately 98% were seen once. Sequencing was done on a sample of naive CD4+ T cells sorted from blood. The subset here: CD45RA+ positively selected. The receptors were gathered from a man aged 25 to 40 in good health.

This chain joins TRBV18 and TRBJ1-1; no clear D gene. V lost 2 bases, J lost 3 bases, and 13 bases lay in between. Per germline, CDR1 KGHSH and CDR2 LQKENI. This CDR3 has 15 residues. Here the CDR3 reads CASSPEGIRDTEAFF. In DNA, the CDR3 is TGTGCCAGCTCACCAGAGGGAATTCGGGACACTGAAGCTTTCTTT.

CDR3 DNA: TGTGCCAGCAGCTTAGTGACCGGGTCGGGGCAGTACTTC. Encoded protein: CASSLVTGSGQYF. The chain uses TRBV7-2 and TRBJ2-7; D not resolved. The CDR3 runs 13 residues. Per germline, CDR1 SGHTA and CDR2 FQGNSA. The V end was cut by 1 base, the J end by 9 bases, with 13 bases between.

In nucleotides, the CDR3 is TGTGCCACGGGACGTCCCAGGTTCGGGACTAACTACGAGCAGTACTTC. As protein: CATGRPRFGTNYEQYF. The V call is TRBV15, the J call TRBJ2-7, with TRBD2 matching 7 bases. CDR3 length equals 16 residues. The V gene's germline CDR1 is LNHNV and CDR2 YYDKDF (reference sequence). The V segment lost 9 bases and the J segment 3 bases; nucleotides outside the gene matches: 17. The whole variable domain, remainder taken from reference TRBV15 and TRBJ2-7, is DAMVIQNPRYQVTQFGKPVTLSCSQTLNHNVMYWYQQKSSQAPKLLFHYYDKDFNNEADTPDNFQSRRPNTSFCFLDIRSPGLGDTAMYLCATGRPRFGTNYEQYFGPGTRLTVT.

The chain carries TRBV5-4 and TRBJ2-7; TRBD1 might be the D (6 bases). V was trimmed by 3 bases and J by 9 bases, leaving 19 bases between them. This CDR3 region has 14 residues. Per germline, CDR1 SGHNT and CDR2 YYREEE (reference sequence). CDR3 DNA: TGTGCCAGCAGCTATGCCGGGACAACCTCTCCGCAGTACTTC. Translation gives CASSYAGTTSPQYF.

The rearrangement links TRBV29-1 to TRBJ2-1; D is uncertain. Per the germline V gene, CDR1 is SQVTM and CDR2 is ANQGSEA. V was shortened by 6 bases and J by 1 base, with 7 bases between the two germline ends. This CDR3 has 12 amino acids. This chain's CDR3 is CSVGTSYNEQFF. CDR3 nucleotides: TGCAGCGTAGGTACTTCCTACAATGAGCAGTTCTTC.

The chain combines TRBV2 with TRBJ2-7; D not certain. Trimming took 5 bases from V and 0 from J, leaving 8 bases between them. Germline V gene data show CDR1 as SNHLY and CDR2 as FYNNEI. The CDR3 loop spans 13 amino acids. The CDR3 DNA follows: TGTGCCAGCAGTCTACAGATCTCCTACGAGCAGTACTTC. Amino acid sequence: CASSLQISYEQYF. The whole variable domain, remainder taken from reference TRBV2 and TRBJ2-7, is EPEVTQTPSHQVTQMGQEVILRCVPISNHLYFYWYRQILGQKVEFLVSFYNNEISEKSEIFDDQFSVERPDGSNFTLKIRSTKLEDSAMYFCASSLQISYEQYFGPGTRLTVT.

This clone has a single count. The V and J genes are TRBV15 and TRBJ2-4; D is undetermined. The CDR3 is made up of 15 amino acids. The germline gives CDR1 LNHNV, CDR2 YYDKDF (reference sequence). The V gene lost 0 bases and the J gene lost 0 bases, with 6 bases spanning the gap. Here the CDR3 DNA reads TGTGCCACCAGCAGAGATCAGATAGCCAAAAACATTCAGTACTTC. Encoded protein: CATSRDQIAKNIQYF.

V gene TRBV28 combines with J gene TRBJ1-4; TRBD1 might be the D (6 bases). The germline V gene encodes CDR1 MDHEN and CDR2 SYDVKM. Trimming left V 6 bases short and J 4 bases short, with 12 bases between. This CDR3 spans 14 amino acids. The CDR3 protein is CASSWTDLNEKLFF. The CDR3 DNA follows: TGTGCCAGCAGCTGGACAGATCTTAATGAAAAACTGTTTTTT. The whole variable domain, filled in from reference TRBV28 and TRBJ1-4, reads DVKVTQSSRYLVKRTGEKVFLECVQDMDHENMFWYRQDPGLGLRLIYFSYDVKMKEKGDIPEGYSVSREKKERFSLILESASTNQTSMYLCASSWTDLNEKLFFGSGTQLSVL.

The gene calls are TRBV5-1 and TRBJ1-1, with 9 nucleotides matching TRBD1. The CDR3 totals 13 residues. Germline V lookup: CDR1 SGHRS, CDR2 YFSETQ. Trimming cost V 0 bases and J 10 bases; bases outside gene matches: 4. The CDR3 loop is CASSLEQGAGAFF. DNA of the CDR3: TGCGCCAGCAGCTTGGAACAGGGGGCGGGAGCTTTCTTT.

The chain is built from TRBV5-1 and TRBJ1-2; 7 bases map to TRBD1. Germline V gene data show CDR1 as SGHRS and CDR2 as YFSETQ. This CDR3 spans 15 amino acids. V shed 4 bases and J 0 bases; nucleotides not matched to a gene: 6. CDR3 protein: CASSDPGTANYGYTF. The CDR3 DNA reads as TGCGCCAGCAGCGATCCCGGGACAGCTAACTATGGCTACACCTTC. The whole variable domain, filled in from reference TRBV5-1 and TRBJ1-2, reads KAGVTQTPRYLIKTRGQQVTLSCSPISGHRSVSWYQQTPGQGLQFLFEYFSETQRNKGNFPGRFSGRQFSNSRSEMNVSTLELGDSALYLCASSDPGTANYGYTFGSGTRLTVV.

The chain is built from TRBV20-1 and TRBJ2-7, with a tentative D call TRBD2 (5 bases). CDR1 is DFQATT and CDR2 is SNEGSKA in the germline V gene (reference sequence). The CDR3 length is 11 residues. The V end was cut by 0 bases, the J end by 9 bases, with 9 bases between. In DNA form, the CDR3 reads TGCAGTGCTAGAGATTCGGGATGGCAGTACTTC. Its translation is CSARDSGWQYF.

The chain recombines TRBV6-5 with TRBJ2-2; 8 nucleotides agree with TRBD2. V lost 6 bases to trimming and J lost 1 base; unmatched junction nucleotides: 1. The CDR3 runs to 14 residues. Germline CDR1 reads MNHEY; CDR2 reads SVGAGI. The CDR3 protein is CASRLAVNTGELFF. The CDR3 nucleotides are TGTGCCAGCAGACTAGCGGTGAACACCGGGGAGCTGTTTTTT.

This chain joins TRBV10-3 and TRBJ2-3, with D perhaps matching TRBD2 (6 bases). The germline V and J ends were trimmed by 6 bases and 1 base, with 8 bases remaining between them. Germline V gene lookup returns CDR1 ENHRY and CDR2 SYGVKD. There are 13 residues in the CDR3. CDR3 DNA sequence: TGTGCCATCAGGGGGGGACGCACAGATACGCAGTATTTT. It encodes CAIRGGRTDTQYF.

The chain joins TRBV7-8 to TRBJ1-2, with a weak D call TRBD1 (6 bases). V lost 8 bases and J 2 bases, leaving 24 bases between the germline ends. The CDR3 runs 17 residues. Germline-derived CDR1 and CDR2 are SGHVS and FQNEAQ. CDR3 region: CASGGLYRKEINYGYTF. CDR3 DNA: TGTGCCAGCGGGGGGCTCTACAGGAAAGAAATAAACTATGGCTACACCTTC.

This rearrangement joins TRBV19 to TRBJ2-5; TRBD1 agrees at 7 bases. Looked up from germline, CDR1 is LNHDA and CDR2 is SQIVND (reference sequence). The CDR3 loop spans 14 amino acids. Trimming removed 5 bases from V and 2 bases from J; junction bases left unmatched: 5. The CDR3 is CASSVRQGQETQYF. CDR3 DNA: TGTGCCAGTAGTGTCAGACAGGGACAAGAGACCCAGTACTTC. The complete variable domain, with remaining parts taken from reference TRBV19 and TRBJ2-5, reads DGGITQSPKYLFRKEGQNVTLSCEQNLNHDAMYWYRQDPGQGLRLIYYSQIVNDFQKGDIAEGYSVSREKKESFPLTVTSAQKNPTAFYLCASSVRQGQETQYFGPGTRLLVL.

The rearrangement uses TRBV28 and TRBJ2-5; perhaps TRBD1 as D (5 bases). The germline V and J ends were trimmed by 3 bases and 2 bases, with 13 bases remaining between them. The CDR3 has 15 residues. Germline CDR1 and CDR2: MDHEN and SYDVKM. CDR3 in amino acids: CASSFTRRQQETQYF. CDR3 nucleotide sequence: TGTGCCAGCAGTTTTACTCGTAGACAGCAAGAGACCCAGTACTTC.

About this clone: Other nucleotide sequences from this sample produce the same CDR3. This chain joins TRBV11-2 and TRBJ1-1; the D gene is possibly TRBD1 (6 bases). Per germline, CDR1 SGHAT and CDR2 FQNNGV. The CDR3 has 13 amino acids. V shed 3 bases and J shed 1 base, with 6 bases lying between them. For the CDR3, the DNA is TGTGCCAGCAGCTTGACAGGGAACACTGAAGCTTTCTTT. Translating gives CASSLTGNTEAFF.

The chain recombines TRBV5-1 with TRBJ2-4; D gene unclear. The CDR3 has 18 amino acids. V was clipped by 3 bases and J by 1 base, with 20 bases between them. Germline V lookup: CDR1 SGHRS, CDR2 YFSETQ. CDR3 protein: CASSSGGGFPTAKNIQYF. The CDR3 DNA is TGCGCCAGCAGCTCCGGCGGTGGTTTTCCAACGGCCAAAAACATTCAGTACTTC.

The rearrangement uses TRBV10-3 and TRBJ1-2, with 9 bases matching TRBD1. The CDR3 spans 15 residues. V was clipped by 4 bases and J by 2 bases; unmatched bases: 5. Germline-derived CDR1 and CDR2 are ENHRY and SYGVKD. This CDR3 reads CAISVRDRANYGYTF. In DNA, the CDR3 is TGTGCCATCAGTGTCCGGGACAGGGCGAACTATGGCTACACCTTC.

The chain has TRBV10-3 and TRBJ1-1; D is uncertain. The CDR3 consists of 12 residues. CDR1 ENHRY and CDR2 SYGVKD come from the germline V gene. Trimming pared 8 bases from V and 5 bases from J, leaving 12 bases between. The CDR3 nucleotides are TGTGCCATCGGCAGGCTAGGGACTGAAGCTTTCTTT. Amino acid sequence: CAIGRLGTEAFF.

The V call is TRBV5-1, the J call TRBJ2-1; tentative D call: TRBD2 (5 bases). Germline V lookup: CDR1 SGHRS, CDR2 YFSETQ. CDR3 length: 13 amino acids. V shed 0 bases and J shed 9 bases, with 10 bases lying between them. The CDR3, as DNA: TGCGCCAGCAGCTTGGAACACGGACTTGAGCAGTTCTTC. Translation: CASSLEHGLEQFF. Combining the CDR3 with reference TRBV5-1 and TRBJ2-1 gives the whole variable domain KAGVTQTPRYLIKTRGQQVTLSCSPISGHRSVSWYQQTPGQGLQFLFEYFSETQRNKGNFPGRFSGRQFSNSRSEMNVSTLELGDSALYLCASSLEHGLEQFFGPGTRLTVL.